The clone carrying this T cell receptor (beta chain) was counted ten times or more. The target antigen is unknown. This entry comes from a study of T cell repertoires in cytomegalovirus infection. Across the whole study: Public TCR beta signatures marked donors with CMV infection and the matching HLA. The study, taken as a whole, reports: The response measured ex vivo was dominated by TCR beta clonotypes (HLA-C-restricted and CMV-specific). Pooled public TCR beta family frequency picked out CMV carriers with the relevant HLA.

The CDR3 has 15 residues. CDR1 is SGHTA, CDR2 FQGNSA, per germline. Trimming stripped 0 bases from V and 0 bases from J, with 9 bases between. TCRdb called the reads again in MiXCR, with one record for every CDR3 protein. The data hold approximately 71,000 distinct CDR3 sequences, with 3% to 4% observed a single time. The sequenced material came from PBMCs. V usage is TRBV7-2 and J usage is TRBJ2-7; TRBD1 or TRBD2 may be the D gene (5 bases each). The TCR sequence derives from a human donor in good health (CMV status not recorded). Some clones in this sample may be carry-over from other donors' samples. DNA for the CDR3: TGTGCCAGCAGCTTAGCGGGGGACCTCTCCTACGAGCAGTACTTC. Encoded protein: CASSLAGDLSYEQYF.